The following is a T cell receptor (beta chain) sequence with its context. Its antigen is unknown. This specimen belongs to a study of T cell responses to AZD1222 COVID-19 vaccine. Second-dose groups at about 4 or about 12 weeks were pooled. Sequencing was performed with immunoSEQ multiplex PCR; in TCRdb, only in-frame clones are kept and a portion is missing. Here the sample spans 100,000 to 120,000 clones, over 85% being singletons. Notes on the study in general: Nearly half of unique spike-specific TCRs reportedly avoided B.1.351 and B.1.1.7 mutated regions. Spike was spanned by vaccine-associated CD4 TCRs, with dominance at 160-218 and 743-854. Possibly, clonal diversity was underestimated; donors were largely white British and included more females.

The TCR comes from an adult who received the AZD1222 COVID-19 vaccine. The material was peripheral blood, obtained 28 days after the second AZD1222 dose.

CDR3 residues: CASSTQTGNTGELFF. CDR3 sequence (DNA): TGTGCCAGCAGTACACAGACAGGGAACACCGGGGAGCTGTTTTTT. This chain connects TRBV5-5 to TRBJ2-2; D is perhaps TRBD1 (6 bases). V gave up 5 bases and J gave up 1 base, with 12 bases separating them. CDR3 length: 15 residues. Germline CDR1 is SGHKS and CDR2 is YYEKEE (reference sequence).